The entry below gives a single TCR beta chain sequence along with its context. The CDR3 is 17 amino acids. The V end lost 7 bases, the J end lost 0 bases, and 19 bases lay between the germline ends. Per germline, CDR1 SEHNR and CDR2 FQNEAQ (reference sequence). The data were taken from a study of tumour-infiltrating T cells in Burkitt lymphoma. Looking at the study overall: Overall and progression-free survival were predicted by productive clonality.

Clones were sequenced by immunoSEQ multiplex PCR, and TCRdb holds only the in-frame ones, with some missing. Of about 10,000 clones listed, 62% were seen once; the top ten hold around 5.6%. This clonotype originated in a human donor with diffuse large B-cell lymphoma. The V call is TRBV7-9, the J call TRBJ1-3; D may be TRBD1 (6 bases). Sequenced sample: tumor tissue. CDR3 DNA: TGTGCCAGCAACTTTTGGGGGGCCCACAACTCTGGAAACACCATATATTTT. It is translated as CASNFWGAHNSGNTIYF.